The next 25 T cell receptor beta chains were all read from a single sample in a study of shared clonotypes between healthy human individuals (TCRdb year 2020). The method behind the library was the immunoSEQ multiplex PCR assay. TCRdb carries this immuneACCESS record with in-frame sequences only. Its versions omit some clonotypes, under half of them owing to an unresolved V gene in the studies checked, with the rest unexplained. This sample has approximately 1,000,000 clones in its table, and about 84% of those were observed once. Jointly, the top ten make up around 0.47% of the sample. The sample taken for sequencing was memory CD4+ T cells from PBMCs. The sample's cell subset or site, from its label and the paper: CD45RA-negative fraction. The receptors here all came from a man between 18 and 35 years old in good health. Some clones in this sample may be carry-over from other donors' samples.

The DNA of the CDR3 is TGTGCCAGCAGCCAAGCGGGGGCAGGAAACACCATATATTTT. Amino acids: CASSQAGAGNTIYF. J is TRBJ1-3 and V is TRBV14; tentatively, D is TRBD1 (6 bases). CDR1 and CDR2 from the germline V gene are SGHDN and FVKESK. The CDR3 length is 14 residues. Trimming cost V 1 base and J 4 bases, with 8 bases left between them.

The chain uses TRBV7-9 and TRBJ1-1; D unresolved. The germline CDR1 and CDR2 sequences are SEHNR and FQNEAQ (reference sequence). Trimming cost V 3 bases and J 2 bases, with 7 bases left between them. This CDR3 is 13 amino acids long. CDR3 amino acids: CASSFDINTEAFF. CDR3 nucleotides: TGTGCCAGCAGCTTCGACATAAACACTGAAGCTTTCTTT.

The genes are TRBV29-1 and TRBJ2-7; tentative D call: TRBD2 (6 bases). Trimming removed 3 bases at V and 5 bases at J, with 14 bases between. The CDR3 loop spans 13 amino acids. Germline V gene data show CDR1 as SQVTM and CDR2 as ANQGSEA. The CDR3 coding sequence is TGCAGCGTTGACTCGGGGGAATATGACGAGCAGTACTTC. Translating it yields CSVDSGEYDEQYF.

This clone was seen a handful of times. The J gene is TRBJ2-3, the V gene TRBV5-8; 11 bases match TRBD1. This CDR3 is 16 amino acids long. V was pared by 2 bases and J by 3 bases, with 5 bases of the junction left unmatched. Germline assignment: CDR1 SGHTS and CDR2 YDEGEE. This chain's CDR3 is CASSFLGTGGTDTQYF. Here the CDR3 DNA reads TGTGCCAGCAGCTTCCTCGGGACAGGGGGGACAGATACGCAGTATTTT.

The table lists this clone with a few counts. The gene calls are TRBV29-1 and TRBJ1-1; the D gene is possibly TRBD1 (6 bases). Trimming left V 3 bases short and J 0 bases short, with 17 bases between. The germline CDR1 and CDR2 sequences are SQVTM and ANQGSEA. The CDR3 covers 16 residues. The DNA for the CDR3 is TGCAGCGTTGACGGCAGGGGCCGGCTATTGAACACTGAAGCTTTCTTT. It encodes CSVDGRGRLLNTEAFF.

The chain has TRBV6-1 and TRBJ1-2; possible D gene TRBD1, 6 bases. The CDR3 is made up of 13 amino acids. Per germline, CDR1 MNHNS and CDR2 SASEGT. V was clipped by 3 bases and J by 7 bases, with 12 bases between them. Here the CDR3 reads CASSDTGWGGYTF. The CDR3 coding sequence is TGTGCCAGCAGTGACACAGGGTGGGGTGGCTACACCTTC.

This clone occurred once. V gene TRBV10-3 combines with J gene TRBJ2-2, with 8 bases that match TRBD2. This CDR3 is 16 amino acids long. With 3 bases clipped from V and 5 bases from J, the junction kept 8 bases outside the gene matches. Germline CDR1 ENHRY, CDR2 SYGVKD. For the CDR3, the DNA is TGTGCCATCAGTGATTGGACTAGCTCGGGGACCGGGGAGCTGTTTTTT. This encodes CAISDWTSSGTGELFF.

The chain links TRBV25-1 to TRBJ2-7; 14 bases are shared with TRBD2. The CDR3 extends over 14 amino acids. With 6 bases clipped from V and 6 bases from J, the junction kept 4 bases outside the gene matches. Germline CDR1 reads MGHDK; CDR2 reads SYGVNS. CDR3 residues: CASSQGTSGSEQYF. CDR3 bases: TGTGCCAGCAGCCAAGGGACTAGCGGGAGCGAGCAGTACTTC.

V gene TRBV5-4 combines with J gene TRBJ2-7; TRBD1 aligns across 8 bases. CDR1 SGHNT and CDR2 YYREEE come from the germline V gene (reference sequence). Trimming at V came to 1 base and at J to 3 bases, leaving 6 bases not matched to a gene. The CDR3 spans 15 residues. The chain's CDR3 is CASSLPGGSFYEQYF. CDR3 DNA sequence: TGTGCCAGCAGCTTGCCAGGGGGCAGTTTCTACGAGCAGTACTTC.

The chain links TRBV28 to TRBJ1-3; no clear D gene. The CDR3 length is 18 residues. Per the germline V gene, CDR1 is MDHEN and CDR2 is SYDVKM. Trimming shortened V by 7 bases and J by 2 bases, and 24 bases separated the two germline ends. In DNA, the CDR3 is TGTGCCAGCACTCCCAGCCTCGGTTACTCCCCTCCTGGAAACACCATATATTTT. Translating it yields CASTPSLGYSPPGNTIYF.

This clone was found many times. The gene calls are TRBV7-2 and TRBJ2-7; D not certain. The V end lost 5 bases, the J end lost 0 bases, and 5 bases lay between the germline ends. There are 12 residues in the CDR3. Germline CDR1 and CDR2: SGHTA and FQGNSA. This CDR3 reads CASSASSYEQYF. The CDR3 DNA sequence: TGTGCCAGCAGCGCTAGCTCCTACGAGCAGTACTTC.

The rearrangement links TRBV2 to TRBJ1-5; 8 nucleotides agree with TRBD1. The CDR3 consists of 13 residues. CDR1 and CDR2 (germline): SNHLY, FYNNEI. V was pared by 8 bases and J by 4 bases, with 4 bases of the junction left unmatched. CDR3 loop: CASYRDRNQPQHF. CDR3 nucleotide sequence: TGTGCCAGCTATAGGGACAGGAATCAGCCCCAGCATTTT.

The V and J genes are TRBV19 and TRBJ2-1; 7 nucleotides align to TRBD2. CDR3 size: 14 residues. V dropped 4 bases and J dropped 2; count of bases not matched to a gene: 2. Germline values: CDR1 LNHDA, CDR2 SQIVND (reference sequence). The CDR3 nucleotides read TGTGCCAGTAGTAGCGGGAGCACCTACAATGAGCAGTTCTTC. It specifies CASSSGSTYNEQFF. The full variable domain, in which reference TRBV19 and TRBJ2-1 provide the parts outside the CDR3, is DGGITQSPKYLFRKEGQNVTLSCEQNLNHDAMYWYRQDPGQGLRLIYYSQIVNDFQKGDIAEGYSVSREKKESFPLTVTSAQKNPTAFYLCASSSGSTYNEQFFGPGTRLTVL.

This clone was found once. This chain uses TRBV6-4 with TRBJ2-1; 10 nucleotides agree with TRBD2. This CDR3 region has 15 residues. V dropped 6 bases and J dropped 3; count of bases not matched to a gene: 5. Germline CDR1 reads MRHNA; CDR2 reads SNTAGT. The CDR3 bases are TGTGCCAGCAGCACGGGACTAGCGAGCTACAATGAGCAGTTCTTC. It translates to CASSTGLASYNEQFF.

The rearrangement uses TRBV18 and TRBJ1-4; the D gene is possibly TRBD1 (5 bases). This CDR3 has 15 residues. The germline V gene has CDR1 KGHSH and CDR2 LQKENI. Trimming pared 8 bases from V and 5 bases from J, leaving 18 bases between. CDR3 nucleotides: TGTGCCAGCACATCTTCGGGACGGATGAATGAAAAACTGTTTTTT. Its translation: CASTSSGRMNEKLFF. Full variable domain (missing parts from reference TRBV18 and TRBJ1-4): NAGVMQNPRHLVRRRGQEARLRCSPMKGHSHVYWYRQLPEEGLKFMVYLQKENIIDESGMPKERFSAEFPKEGPSILRIQQVVRGDSAAYFCASTSSGRMNEKLFFGSGTQLSVL.

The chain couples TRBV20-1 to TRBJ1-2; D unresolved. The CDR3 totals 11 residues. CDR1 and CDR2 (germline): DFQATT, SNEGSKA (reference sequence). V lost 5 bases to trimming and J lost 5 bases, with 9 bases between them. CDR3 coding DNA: TGCAGTGCTCCCCGGGAGTATGGCTACACCTTC. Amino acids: CSAPREYGYTF.

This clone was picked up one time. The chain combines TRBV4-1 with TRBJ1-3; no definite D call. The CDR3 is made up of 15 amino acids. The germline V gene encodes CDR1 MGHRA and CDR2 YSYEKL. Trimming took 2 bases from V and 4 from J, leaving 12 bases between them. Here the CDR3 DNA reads TGCGCCAGCAGCCAACCCCGGGTGCGCGGAAACACCATATATTTT. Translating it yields CASSQPRVRGNTIYF.

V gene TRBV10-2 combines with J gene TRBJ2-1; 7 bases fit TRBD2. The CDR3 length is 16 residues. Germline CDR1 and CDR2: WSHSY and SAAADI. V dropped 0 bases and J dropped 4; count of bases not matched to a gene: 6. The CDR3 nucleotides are TGCGCCAGCAGTGAGTCGGGGGGGGTTCTTTACAATGAGCAGTTCTTC. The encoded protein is CASSESGGVLYNEQFF.

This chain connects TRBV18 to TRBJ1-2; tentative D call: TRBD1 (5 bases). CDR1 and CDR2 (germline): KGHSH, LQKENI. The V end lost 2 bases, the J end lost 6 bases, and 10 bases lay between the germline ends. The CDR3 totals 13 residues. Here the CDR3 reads CASSPGAPDGYTF. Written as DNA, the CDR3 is TGTGCCAGCTCACCAGGGGCTCCGGATGGCTACACCTTC.

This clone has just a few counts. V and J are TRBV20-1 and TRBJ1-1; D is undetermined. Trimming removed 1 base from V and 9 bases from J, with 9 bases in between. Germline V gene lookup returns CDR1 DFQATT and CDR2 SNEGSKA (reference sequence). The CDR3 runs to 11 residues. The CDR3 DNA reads TGCAGTGCTAGAGTGGGCGGTAAAGCTTTCTTT. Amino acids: CSARVGGKAFF.

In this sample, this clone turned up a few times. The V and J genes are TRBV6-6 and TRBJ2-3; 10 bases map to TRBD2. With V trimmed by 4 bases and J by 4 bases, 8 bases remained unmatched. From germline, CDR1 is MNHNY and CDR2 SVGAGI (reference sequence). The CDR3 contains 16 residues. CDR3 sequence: CASSLSSGSFADTQYF. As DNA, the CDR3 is TGTGCCAGCAGTTTGTCTAGCGGGAGCTTTGCAGATACGCAGTATTTT.

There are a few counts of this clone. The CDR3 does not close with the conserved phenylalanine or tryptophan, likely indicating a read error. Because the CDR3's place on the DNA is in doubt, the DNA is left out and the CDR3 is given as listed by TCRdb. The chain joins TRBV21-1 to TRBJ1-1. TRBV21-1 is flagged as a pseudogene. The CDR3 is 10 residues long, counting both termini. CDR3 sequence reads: CASRFGPGGV.

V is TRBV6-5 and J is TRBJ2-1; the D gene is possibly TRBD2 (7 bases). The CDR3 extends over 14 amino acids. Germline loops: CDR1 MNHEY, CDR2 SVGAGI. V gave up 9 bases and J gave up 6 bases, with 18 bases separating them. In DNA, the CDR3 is TGTGCCAGTGGAGGGGGGAGGGCCGTCAATGAGCAGTTCTTC. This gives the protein CASGGGRAVNEQFF.

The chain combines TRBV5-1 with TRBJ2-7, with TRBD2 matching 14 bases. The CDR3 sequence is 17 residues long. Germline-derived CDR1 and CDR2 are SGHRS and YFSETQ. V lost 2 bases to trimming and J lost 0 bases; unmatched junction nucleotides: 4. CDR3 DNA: TGCGCCAGCAGCTTAGGACTAGCGGGAGGAAACTCCTACGAGCAGTACTTC. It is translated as CASSLGLAGGNSYEQYF. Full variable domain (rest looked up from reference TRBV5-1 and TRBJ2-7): KAGVTQTPRYLIKTRGQQVTLSCSPISGHRSVSWYQQTPGQGLQFLFEYFSETQRNKGNFPGRFSGRQFSNSRSEMNVSTLELGDSALYLCASSLGLAGGNSYEQYFGPGTRLTVT.

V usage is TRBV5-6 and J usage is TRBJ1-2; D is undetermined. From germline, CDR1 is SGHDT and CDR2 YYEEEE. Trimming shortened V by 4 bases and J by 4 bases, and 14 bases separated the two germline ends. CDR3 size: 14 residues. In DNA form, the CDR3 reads TGTGCCAGCAGCCCGGAAAATCGGGGCTATGGCTACACCTTC. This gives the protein CASSPENRGYGYTF.